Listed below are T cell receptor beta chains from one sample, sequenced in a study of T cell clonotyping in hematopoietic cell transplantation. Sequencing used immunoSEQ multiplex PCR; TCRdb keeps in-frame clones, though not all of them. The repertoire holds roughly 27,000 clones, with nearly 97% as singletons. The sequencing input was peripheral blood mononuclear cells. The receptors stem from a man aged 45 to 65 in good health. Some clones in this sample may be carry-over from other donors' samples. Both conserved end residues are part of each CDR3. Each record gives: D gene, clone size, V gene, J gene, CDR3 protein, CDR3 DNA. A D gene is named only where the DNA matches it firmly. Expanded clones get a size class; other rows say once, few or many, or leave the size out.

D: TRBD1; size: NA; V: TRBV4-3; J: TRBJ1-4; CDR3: CASSRDRVGEKLFF; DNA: TGCGCCAGCAGCCGGGACAGGGTCGGAGAAAAACTGTTTTTT
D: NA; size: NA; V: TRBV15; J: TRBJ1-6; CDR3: CATSRDRKDSPLHF; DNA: TGTGCCACCAGCAGGGACAGAAAGGATTCACCCCTCCACTTT
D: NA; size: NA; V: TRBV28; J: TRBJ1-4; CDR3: CASSSIGQDNEKLFF; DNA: TGTGCCAGCAGTTCCATCGGGCAGGACAATGAAAAACTGTTTTTT
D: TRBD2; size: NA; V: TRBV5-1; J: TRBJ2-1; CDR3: CASSLGLAGALSYNEQFF; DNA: TGCGCCAGCAGCTTAGGACTAGCGGGGGCCCTATCCTACAATGAGCAGTTCTTC
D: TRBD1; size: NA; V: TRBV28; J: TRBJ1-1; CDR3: CASSPRQGEMNTEAFF; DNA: TGTGCCAGCAGTCCTCGACAGGGCGAGATGAACACTGAAGCTTTCTTT
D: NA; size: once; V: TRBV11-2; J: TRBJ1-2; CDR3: CASGREANYGYTF; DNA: TGTGCCAGCGGCAGAGAAGCTAACTATGGCTACACCTTC
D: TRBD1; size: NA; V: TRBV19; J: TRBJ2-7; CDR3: CATMDRVGLEQYF; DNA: TGTGCCACCATGGACAGGGTCGGGTTAGAGCAGTACTTC
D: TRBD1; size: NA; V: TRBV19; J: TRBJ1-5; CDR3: CASTRDSASNQPQHF; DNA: TGTGCCAGTACCAGGGACAGCGCTAGCAATCAGCCCCAGCATTTT
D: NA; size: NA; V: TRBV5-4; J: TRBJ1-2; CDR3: CASSLIRGNGYTF; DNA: TGTGCCAGCAGCTTGATCAGGGGAAATGGCTACACCTTC
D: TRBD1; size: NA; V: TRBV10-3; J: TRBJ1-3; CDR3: CAIGGDRAGNTIYF; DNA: TGTGCCATCGGGGGGGACAGGGCGGGAAACACCATATATTTT
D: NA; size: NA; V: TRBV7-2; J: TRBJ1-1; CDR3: CASSPLSGTEAFF; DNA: TGTGCCAGCAGCCCTTTATCAGGGACTGAAGCTTTCTTT
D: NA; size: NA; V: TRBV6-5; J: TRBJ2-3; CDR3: CASLGPGADTQYF; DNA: TGTGCCAGCCTGGGTCCGGGGGCAGATACGCAGTATTTT
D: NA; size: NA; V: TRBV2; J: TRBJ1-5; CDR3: CASSEETGNNQPQHF; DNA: TGTGCCAGCAGTGAAGAAACAGGGAACAATCAGCCCCAGCATTTT
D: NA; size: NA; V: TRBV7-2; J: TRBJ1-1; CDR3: CASSLVEGDTEAFF; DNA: TGTGCCAGCAGCTTAGTGGAGGGGGACACTGAAGCTTTCTTT
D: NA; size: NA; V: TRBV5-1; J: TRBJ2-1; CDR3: CASSELGYREGNEQFF; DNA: TGCGCCAGCAGCGAATTGGGGTACCGAGAGGGGAATGAGCAGTTCTTC
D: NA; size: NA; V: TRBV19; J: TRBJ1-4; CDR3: CASSTLEVTNEKLFF; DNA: TGTGCCAGTAGTACGCTCGAGGTAACTAATGAAAAACTGTTTTTT